This passage covers 25 T cell receptor beta chains from one sample sequenced in a study of PD-L1 blockade in urothelial cancer. Profiled with immunoSEQ multiplex PCR; TCRdb holds only in-frame clones, not every one. The repertoire consists of around 45,000 clones, with around nine tenths occurring once and the leading ten covering over 12%. Specimen: PBMCs, collected around atezolizumab (anti-PD-L1) treatment. All receptors derive from a woman in her fifties or sixties with urothelial cancer.

The chain employs TRBV19 and TRBJ2-7; 9 nucleotides agree with TRBD1. The germline CDR1 and CDR2 sequences are LNHDA and SQIVND (reference sequence). Trimming removed 7 bases from V and 3 bases from J; junction bases left unmatched: 4. This CDR3 spans 13 amino acids. The CDR3 sequence: CASIGQGSYEQYF. CDR3 in DNA: TGTGCCAGTATAGGACAGGGGAGCTACGAGCAGTACTTC.

This chain uses TRBV28 with TRBJ1-2, with a possible D match to TRBD1 (6 bases). In germline, CDR1 is MDHEN, CDR2 SYDVKM. V lost 7 bases, J lost 4 bases, and 16 bases lay in between. The CDR3 spans 14 residues. The CDR3: CASTILTGSYGYTF. DNA of the CDR3: TGTGCCAGCACCATACTGACAGGTTCCTATGGCTACACCTTC.

The chain uses TRBV18 and TRBJ2-7; 9 positions agree with TRBD1. In germline, CDR1 is KGHSH, CDR2 LQKENI. This CDR3 is 15 amino acids long. The trim removed 2 bases at V and 3 bases at J, leaving 5 bases unmatched. The CDR3 DNA reads TGTGCCAGCTCACCAGGGGGGGACAGGGACTACGAGCAGTACTTC. Translation gives CASSPGGDRDYEQYF.

The chain has TRBV6-6 and TRBJ1-1; 7 bases agree with TRBD1. Germline CDR1 is MNHNY and CDR2 is SVGAGI (reference sequence). This CDR3 spans 14 amino acids. Losses at the gene ends were 5 bases for V and 4 bases for J; bases not matched to a gene: 7. CDR3 loop: CASSDGQAFTEAFF. Written as DNA, the CDR3 is TGTGCCAGCAGTGATGGACAGGCCTTCACTGAAGCTTTCTTT.

V and J are TRBV6-5 and TRBJ1-2, with 9 bases fitting TRBD1. CDR1 and CDR2 from the germline V gene are MNHEY and SVGAGI. There are 14 residues in the CDR3. The V segment lost 8 bases and the J segment 6 bases; nucleotides outside the gene matches: 10. The CDR3 loop is CASVKQGARDGYTF. In DNA form, the CDR3 reads TGTGCCAGCGTTAAACAGGGGGCGCGGGATGGCTACACCTTC.

This clone was seen just once. The chain combines TRBV2 with TRBJ2-2; D possibly corresponds to TRBD2 (5 bases). This CDR3 comprises 15 residues. Per germline, CDR1 SNHLY and CDR2 FYNNEI. V was clipped by 4 bases and J by 7 bases, with 16 bases between them. The CDR3 DNA follows: TGTGCCAGCAGTGTAGACCCTAGCCGAGGCGGGGAGCTGTTTTTT. This translates into CASSVDPSRGGELFF.

The chain carries TRBV5-4 and TRBJ2-3, with D maybe TRBD2 (6 bases). The ends were cut back, 2 bases at V and 0 bases at J, with 16 bases in the middle. CDR3 length equals 17 residues. Germline values: CDR1 SGHNT, CDR2 YYREEE (reference sequence). The CDR3 nucleotides read TGTGCCAGCAGCTTTGAAGGAGGCGGGGTTAGCACAGATACGCAGTATTTT. Translating gives CASSFEGGGVSTDTQYF. Drawing the rest from reference TRBV5-4 and TRBJ2-3, the complete variable domain is ETGVTQSPTHLIKTRGQQVTLRCSSQSGHNTVSWYQQALGQGPQFIFQYYREEENGRGNFPPRFSGLQFPNYSSELNVNALELDDSALYLCASSFEGGGVSTDTQYFGPGTRLTVL.

This chain joins TRBV4-3 and TRBJ1-5, with D unresolved. V gave up 1 base and J gave up 4 bases, with 14 bases separating them. Germline values: CDR1 LGHNA, CDR2 YSLEER. CDR3 length: 16 amino acids. CDR3 nucleotide sequence: TGCGCCAGCAGCCAAGTTTTGGGTGCGGGTAATCAGCCCCAGCATTTT. Translated, it gives CASSQVLGAGNQPQHF.

The chain joins TRBV2 to TRBJ2-2, with TRBD1 as a possible D gene (5 bases). Looked up from germline, CDR1 is SNHLY and CDR2 is FYNNEI. This CDR3 has 17 residues. V lost 1 base and J lost 3, with 15 bases in between. CDR3 DNA: TGTGCCAGCAGTGAAGAGGCGCCAAGGGGATACACCGGGGAGCTGTTTTTT. This encodes CASSEEAPRGYTGELFF.

The CDR3 sequence: CASSQEPSGGIGTDTQYF. For the CDR3, the DNA is TGCGCCAGCAGCCAAGAGCCTAGCGGGGGTATCGGGACAGATACGCAGTATTTT. The rearrangement links TRBV4-1 to TRBJ2-3; 10 bases are shared with TRBD2. Germline-derived CDR1 and CDR2 are MGHRA and YSYEKL. The CDR3 loop spans 18 amino acids. J lost 3 bases, V lost 0 bases, and 9 bases had no gene match.

This clone was recorded only once. The chain links TRBV2 to TRBJ1-1, with D possibly being TRBD1 (6 bases). The germline gives CDR1 SNHLY, CDR2 FYNNEI. The CDR3 runs 14 residues. V lost 0 bases to trimming and J lost 7 bases, with 12 bases between them. CDR3 protein: CASSEAGGLSEAFF. CDR3 sequence (DNA): TGTGCCAGCAGTGAAGCGGGGGGGCTCAGTGAAGCTTTCTTT.

This clone has just one count. The chain combines TRBV18 with TRBJ1-5; no clear D gene. V was shortened by 0 bases and J by 6 bases, with 9 bases between the two germline ends. This CDR3 comprises 14 residues. Germline V CDR1 and CDR2: KGHSH, LQKENI. CDR3 sequence reads: CASSPPVTSQPQHF. As DNA, the CDR3 is TGTGCCAGCTCACCACCCGTGACTAGTCAGCCCCAGCATTTT.

The rearrangement links TRBV2 to TRBJ2-3, with D possibly TRBD2 on 6 matching bases. Trimming removed 1 base from V and 0 bases from J, with 11 bases in between. Germline loops: CDR1 SNHLY, CDR2 FYNNEI. This CDR3 contains 16 residues. CDR3 coding DNA: TGTGCCAGCAGTGAAGAGTGGGAGGTGAGCACAGATACGCAGTATTTT. It codes for CASSEEWEVSTDTQYF.

The rearrangement joins TRBV4-2 to TRBJ2-2; D not certain. The CDR3 is 15 amino acids. Trimming shortened V by 1 base and J by 4 bases, and 10 bases separated the two germline ends. CDR1 LGHNA and CDR2 YNFKEQ come from the germline V gene. CDR3 protein: CASSQGGKVTGELFF. CDR3 DNA sequence: TGTGCCAGCAGCCAAGGAGGAAAGGTCACCGGGGAGCTGTTTTTT.

This clone was detected only once. This chain links TRBV4-1 with TRBJ2-1; TRBD2 agrees at 7 bases. This CDR3 is built from 16 residues. Germline V lookup: CDR1 MGHRA, CDR2 YSYEKL. J gave up 6 bases and V 0 bases, and 8 bases lay outside the gene matches. The CDR3 bases are TGCGCCAGCAGCCAAGATCAGGCGGGAGCCTTCAATGAGCAGTTCTTC. Translation: CASSQDQAGAFNEQFF.

The chain combines TRBV27 with TRBJ2-7; 8 bases agree with TRBD1. The CDR3 is made up of 13 amino acids. The V segment lost 5 bases and the J segment 2 bases; nucleotides outside the gene matches: 2. Germline V gives CDR1 MNHEY, CDR2 SMNVEV (reference sequence). CDR3 sequence reads: CASSKTGAYEQYF. The CDR3 DNA reads as TGTGCCAGCAGTAAGACAGGGGCCTACGAGCAGTACTTC.

This chain connects TRBV7-8 to TRBJ2-1, with D possibly being TRBD2 (6 bases). This CDR3 spans 17 amino acids. Trimming cost V 5 bases and J 1 base, with 18 bases left between them. In germline, CDR1 is SGHVS, CDR2 FQNEAQ. The CDR3 DNA sequence: TGTGCCAGCAGCCCCCACCTGGTGCGGGGATCCTACAATGAGCAGTTCTTC. It encodes CASSPHLVRGSYNEQFF.

V usage is TRBV6-1 and J usage is TRBJ2-7; 7 bases align to TRBD1. CDR3 length equals 14 residues. The ends lost 6 bases at V and 2 bases at J; junction bases unmatched: 7. From germline, CDR1 is MNHNS and CDR2 SASEGT. CDR3 residues: CASSVGDSTYEQYF. The CDR3 DNA reads TGTGCCAGCAGCGTGGGGGACAGCACCTACGAGCAGTACTTC.

The chain recombines TRBV12-5 with TRBJ2-3; D not certain. Between the trimmed V and J ends, which lost 1 base and 3 bases, there was a span of 8 bases. This CDR3 region has 14 residues. The germline gives CDR1 LGHNT, CDR2 FRNRAP. The CDR3, as DNA: TGTGCTAGTGGTTTGGATACACCAACAGATACGCAGTATTTT. This gives the protein CASGLDTPTDTQYF.

This chain connects TRBV29-1 to TRBJ2-2; 8 bases line up with TRBD1. V was clipped by 6 bases and J by 5 bases; unmatched bases: 5. This CDR3 is built from 13 residues. Germline V gene data show CDR1 as SQVTM and CDR2 as ANQGSEA. The CDR3 DNA reads TGCAGCGTAGTGACAGGGGCTACCGGGGAGCTGTTTTTT. Amino acid sequence: CSVVTGATGELFF.

V usage is TRBV16 and J usage is TRBJ1-1; D not resolved. The CDR3 has 12 amino acids. The V gene's germline CDR1 is KGHSY and CDR2 FQNENV. The ends were cut back, 3 bases at V and 3 bases at J, with 5 bases in the middle. The CDR3 sequence: CASSQRYTEAFF. In DNA form, the CDR3 reads TGTGCCAGCAGCCAGCGATACACTGAAGCTTTCTTT. Using reference TRBV16 and TRBJ1-1 for the parts outside the CDR3, the full variable domain is GEEVAQTPKHLVRGEGQKAKLYCAPIKGHSYVFWYQQVLKNEFKFLISFQNENVFDETGMPKERFSAKCLPNSPCSLEIQATKLEDSAVYFCASSQRYTEAFFGQGTRLTVV.

V usage is TRBV4-3 and J usage is TRBJ2-1; TRBD2 matches 11 bases. Germline V lookup: CDR1 LGHNA, CDR2 YSLEER. CDR3 length: 20 amino acids. J gave up 4 bases and V 0 bases, and 14 bases lay outside the gene matches. Written as DNA, the CDR3 is TGCGCCAGCAGCCAAGATATTGCTAGCGGGGGGACTGTACTATACAATGAGCAGTTCTTC. Protein product: CASSQDIASGGTVLYNEQFF.

The chain is built from TRBV5-1 and TRBJ2-3; the D gene is possibly TRBD2 (5 bases). Trimming took off 5 bases at V and 0 bases at J, with 19 bases between the two ends. The germline V gene encodes CDR1 SGHRS and CDR2 YFSETQ. This CDR3 is 17 amino acids long. CDR3 region: CASSQSLVSGSTDTQYF. The DNA of the CDR3 is TGCGCCAGCAGTCAGTCCCTTGTAAGCGGTAGCACAGATACGCAGTATTTT.

This clone was recorded once. The gene calls are TRBV7-9 and TRBJ2-3, with TRBD2 matching over 7 bases. The CDR3 sequence is 16 residues long. The germline V gene encodes CDR1 SEHNR and CDR2 FQNEAQ (reference sequence). V lost 7 bases and J lost 4; bases outside the gene matches: 14. The CDR3 spells CASTKMSGIAADTQYF. The CDR3 nucleotides read TGTGCCAGCACCAAGATGAGCGGGATCGCGGCAGATACGCAGTATTTT. The whole variable domain, remainder taken from reference TRBV7-9 and TRBJ2-3, is DTGVSQNPRHKITKRGQNVTFRCDPISEHNRLYWYRQTLGQGPEFLTYFQNEAQLEKSRLLSDRFSAERPKGSFSTLEIQRTEQGDSAMYLCASTKMSGIAADTQYFGPGTRLTVL.

V is TRBV10-3 and J is TRBJ2-3; 14 nucleotides align to TRBD2. Unmatched junction bases numbered 3, after V lost 0 bases and J lost 4 bases. This CDR3 has 17 amino acids. Germline CDR1 ENHRY, CDR2 SYGVKD. The chain's CDR3 is CAISESTSGRVADTQYF. Here the CDR3 DNA reads TGTGCCATCAGTGAGTCGACTAGCGGGAGGGTCGCAGATACGCAGTATTTT.